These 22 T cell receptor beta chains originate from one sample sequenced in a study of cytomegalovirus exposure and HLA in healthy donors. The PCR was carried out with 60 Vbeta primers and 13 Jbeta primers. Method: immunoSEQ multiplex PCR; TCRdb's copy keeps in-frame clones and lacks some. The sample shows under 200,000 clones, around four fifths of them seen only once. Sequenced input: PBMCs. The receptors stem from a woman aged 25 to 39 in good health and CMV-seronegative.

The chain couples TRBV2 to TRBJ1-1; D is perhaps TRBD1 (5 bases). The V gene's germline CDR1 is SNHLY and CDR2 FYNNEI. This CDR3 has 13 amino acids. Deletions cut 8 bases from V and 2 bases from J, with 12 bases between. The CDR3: CASGDYLNTEAFF. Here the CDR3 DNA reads TGTGCCAGCGGGGACTACCTCAACACTGAAGCTTTCTTT.

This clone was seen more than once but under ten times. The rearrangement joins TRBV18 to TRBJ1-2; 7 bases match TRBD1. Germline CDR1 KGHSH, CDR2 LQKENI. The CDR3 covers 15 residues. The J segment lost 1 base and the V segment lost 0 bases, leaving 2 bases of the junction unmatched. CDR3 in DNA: TGTGCCAGCTCACCACCCTCAGGGGGTAACTATGGCTACACCTTC. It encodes CASSPPSGGNYGYTF.

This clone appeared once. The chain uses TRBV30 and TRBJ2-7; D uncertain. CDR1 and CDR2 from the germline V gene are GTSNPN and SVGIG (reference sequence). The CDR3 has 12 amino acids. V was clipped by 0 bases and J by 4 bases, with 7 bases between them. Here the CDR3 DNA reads TGTGCCTGGAGTGTATACGGGTACGAGCAGTACTTC. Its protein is CAWSVYGYEQYF. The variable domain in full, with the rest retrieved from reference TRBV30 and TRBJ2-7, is SQTIHQWPATLVQPVGSPLSLECTVEGTSNPNLYWYRQAAGRGLQLLFYSVGIGQISSEVPQNLSASRPQDRQFILSSKKLLLSDSGFYLCAWSVYGYEQYFGPGTRLTVT.

The CDR3: CASSSPDRSGYTF. The CDR3 nucleotides read TGTGCCAGCAGCTCACCTGACAGGAGCGGCTACACCTTC. This chain joins TRBV5-6 and TRBJ1-2; the D gene is possibly TRBD1 (6 bases). CDR1 and CDR2 from the germline V gene are SGHDT and YYEEEE. With 3 bases removed from V and 8 bases from J, the gap between germline ends came to 14 bases. The CDR3 loop spans 13 amino acids.

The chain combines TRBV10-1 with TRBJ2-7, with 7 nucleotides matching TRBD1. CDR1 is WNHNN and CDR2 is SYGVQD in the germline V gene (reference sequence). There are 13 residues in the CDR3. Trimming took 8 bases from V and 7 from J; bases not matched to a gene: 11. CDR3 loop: CASLRDRDEEQYF. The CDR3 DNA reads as TGCGCCAGCCTCCGGGACAGAGATGAAGAGCAGTACTTC.

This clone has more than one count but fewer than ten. For the CDR3, the DNA is TGTGCCAGCACCCGTCCCCTTGGGAGAACTGAAGCTTTCTTT. It translates to CASTRPLGRTEAFF. The rearrangement uses TRBV2 and TRBJ1-1; no clear D. Germline-derived CDR1 and CDR2 are SNHLY and FYNNEI. Trimming cost V 7 bases and J 5 bases, with 17 bases left between them. The CDR3 totals 14 residues.

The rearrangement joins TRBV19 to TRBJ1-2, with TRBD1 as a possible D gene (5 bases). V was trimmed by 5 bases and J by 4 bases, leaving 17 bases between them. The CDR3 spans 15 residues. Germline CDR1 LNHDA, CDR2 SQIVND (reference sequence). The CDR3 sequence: CASSPDRGLGYGYTF. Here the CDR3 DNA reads TGTGCCAGTAGTCCCGACCGGGGACTCGGCTATGGCTACACCTTC. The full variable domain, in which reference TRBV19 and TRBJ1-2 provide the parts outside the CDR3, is DGGITQSPKYLFRKEGQNVTLSCEQNLNHDAMYWYRQDPGQGLRLIYYSQIVNDFQKGDIAEGYSVSREKKESFPLTVTSAQKNPTAFYLCASSPDRGLGYGYTFGSGTRLTVV.

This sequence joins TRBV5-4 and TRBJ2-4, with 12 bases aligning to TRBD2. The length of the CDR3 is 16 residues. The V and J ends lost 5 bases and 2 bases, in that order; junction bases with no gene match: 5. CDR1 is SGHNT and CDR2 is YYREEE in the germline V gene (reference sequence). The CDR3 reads CASSPTSGGTKNIQYF. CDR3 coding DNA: TGTGCCAGCAGTCCGACTAGCGGGGGTACCAAAAACATTCAGTACTTC.

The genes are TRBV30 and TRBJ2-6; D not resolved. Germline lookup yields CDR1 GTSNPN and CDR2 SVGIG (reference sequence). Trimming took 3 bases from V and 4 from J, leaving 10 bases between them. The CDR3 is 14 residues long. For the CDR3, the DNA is TGTGCCTGGAGATCCACTGAGGGGGCCAACGTCCTGACTTTC. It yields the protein CAWRSTEGANVLTF.

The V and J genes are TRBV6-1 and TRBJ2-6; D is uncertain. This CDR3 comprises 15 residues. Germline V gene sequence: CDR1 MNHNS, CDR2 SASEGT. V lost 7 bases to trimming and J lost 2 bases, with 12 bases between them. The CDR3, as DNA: TGTGCCAGCACGGTTAGCTCGGCTGGGGCCAACGTCCTGACTTTC. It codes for CASTVSSAGANVLTF.

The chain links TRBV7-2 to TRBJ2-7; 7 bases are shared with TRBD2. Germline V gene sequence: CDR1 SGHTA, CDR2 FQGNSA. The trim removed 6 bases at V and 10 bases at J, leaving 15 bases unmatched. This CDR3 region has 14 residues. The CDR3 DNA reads TGTGCCAGCAGTTACAGTCCGGCGAGGGACTATCAGTACTTC. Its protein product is CASSYSPARDYQYF.

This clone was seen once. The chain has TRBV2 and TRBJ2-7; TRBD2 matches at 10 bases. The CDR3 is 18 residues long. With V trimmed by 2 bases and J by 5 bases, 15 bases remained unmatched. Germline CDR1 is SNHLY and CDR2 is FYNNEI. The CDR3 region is CASSESGGEAGGPHEQYF. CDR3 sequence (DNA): TGTGCCAGCAGTGAATCGGGGGGAGAAGCGGGGGGGCCCCACGAGCAGTACTTC.

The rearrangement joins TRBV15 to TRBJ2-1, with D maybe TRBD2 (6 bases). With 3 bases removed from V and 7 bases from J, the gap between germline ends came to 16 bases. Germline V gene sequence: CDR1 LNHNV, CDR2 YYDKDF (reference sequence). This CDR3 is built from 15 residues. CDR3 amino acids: CATSRGDFVLNEQFF. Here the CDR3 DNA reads TGTGCCACCAGCAGGGGGGACTTCGTCTTGAATGAGCAGTTCTTC.

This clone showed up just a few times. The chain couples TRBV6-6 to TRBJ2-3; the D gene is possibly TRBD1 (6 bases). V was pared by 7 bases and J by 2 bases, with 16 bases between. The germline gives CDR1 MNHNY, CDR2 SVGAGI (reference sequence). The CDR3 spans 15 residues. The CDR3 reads CASIPTGQSTDTQYF. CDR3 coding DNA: TGTGCCAGCATTCCTACGGGACAATCCACAGATACGCAGTATTTT.

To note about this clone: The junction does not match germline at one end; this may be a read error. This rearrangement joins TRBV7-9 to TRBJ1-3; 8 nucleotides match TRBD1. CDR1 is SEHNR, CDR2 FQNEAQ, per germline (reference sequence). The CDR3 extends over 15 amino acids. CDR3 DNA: TGTTCCAGCAGCTCTACAGGGGGAAATGGAAACACCATATATTTT. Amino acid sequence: CSSSSTGGNGNTIYF.

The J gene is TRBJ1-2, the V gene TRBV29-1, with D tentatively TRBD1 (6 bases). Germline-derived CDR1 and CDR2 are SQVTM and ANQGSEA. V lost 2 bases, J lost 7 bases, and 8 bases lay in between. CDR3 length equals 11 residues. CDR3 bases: TGCAGCGTTGAAAGGGGGAGTGGCTACACCTTC. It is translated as CSVERGSGYTF.

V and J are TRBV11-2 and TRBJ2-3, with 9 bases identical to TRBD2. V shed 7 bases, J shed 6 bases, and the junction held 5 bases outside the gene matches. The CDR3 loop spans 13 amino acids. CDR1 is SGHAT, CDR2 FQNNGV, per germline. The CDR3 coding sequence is TGTGCCAGCACCCTTGCGGGGGGGGATACGCAGTATTTT. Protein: CASTLAGGDTQYF.

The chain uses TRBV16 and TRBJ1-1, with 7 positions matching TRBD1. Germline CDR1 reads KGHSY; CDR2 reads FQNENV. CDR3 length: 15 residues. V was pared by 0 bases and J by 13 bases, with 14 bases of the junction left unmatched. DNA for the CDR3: TGTGCCAGCAGCCAATCACGGACAGGCTTGCGTATTGGTTTCTTT. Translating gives CASSQSRTGLRIGFF. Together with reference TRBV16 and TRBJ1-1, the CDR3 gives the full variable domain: GEEVAQTPKHLVRGEGQKAKLYCAPIKGHSYVFWYQQVLKNEFKFLISFQNENVFDETGMPKERFSAKCLPNSPCSLEIQATKLEDSAVYFCASSQSRTGLRIGFFGQGTRLTVV.

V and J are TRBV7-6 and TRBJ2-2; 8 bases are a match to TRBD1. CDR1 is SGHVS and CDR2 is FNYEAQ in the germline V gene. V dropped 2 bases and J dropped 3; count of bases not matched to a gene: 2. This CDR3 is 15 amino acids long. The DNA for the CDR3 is TGTGCCAGCAGCTTACAGGGGGCGGACACCGGGGAGCTGTTTTTT. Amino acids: CASSLQGADTGELFF.

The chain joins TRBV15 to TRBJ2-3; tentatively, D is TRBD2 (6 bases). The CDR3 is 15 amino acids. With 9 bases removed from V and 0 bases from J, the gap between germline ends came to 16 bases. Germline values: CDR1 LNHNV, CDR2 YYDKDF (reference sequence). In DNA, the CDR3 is TGTGCCACAGCCCACGGGACTTCTAGCACAGATACGCAGTATTTT. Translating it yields CATAHGTSSTDTQYF.

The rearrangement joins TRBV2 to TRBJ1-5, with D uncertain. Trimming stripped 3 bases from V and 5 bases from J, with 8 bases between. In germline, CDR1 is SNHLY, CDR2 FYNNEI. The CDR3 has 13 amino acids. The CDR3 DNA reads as TGTGCCAGCAGTGATTATCTGTATCAGCCCCAGCATTTT. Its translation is CASSDYLYQPQHF. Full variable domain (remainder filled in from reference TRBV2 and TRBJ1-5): EPEVTQTPSHQVTQMGQEVILRCVPISNHLYFYWYRQILGQKVEFLVSFYNNEISEKSEIFDDQFSVERPDGSNFTLKIRSTKLEDSAMYFCASSDYLYQPQHFGDGTRLSIL.

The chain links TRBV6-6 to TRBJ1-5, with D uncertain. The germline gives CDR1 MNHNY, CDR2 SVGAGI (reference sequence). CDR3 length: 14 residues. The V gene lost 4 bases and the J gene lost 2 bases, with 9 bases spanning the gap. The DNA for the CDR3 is TGTGCCAGCAGTTCCCACGGGGGCAATCAGCCCCAGCATTTT. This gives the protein CASSSHGGNQPQHF.